This T cell receptor beta chain was sequenced during a study of CD8+ T cells in alopecia areata. General study results and limits: A single nonresponder leaves the baseline CD8+ expansion link to response uncertain.

The V end was cut by 4 bases, the J end by 4 bases, with 11 bases between. The germline V gene has CDR1 SGHTA and CDR2 FQGNSA. There are 13 residues in the CDR3. About this clone: No antigen is known for it.

After isolation, RNA underwent reverse transcription to generate cDNA as the sequencing template. Libraries were prepared by immunoSEQ multiplex PCR; TCRdb keeps only in-frame clonotypes and omits some of them. This table has around 190,000 clones, 55% to 70% appearing once. Treatment meaning: oral pan-JAK inhibitor, 5-10 mg twice daily. The specimen was CD4+ T cells sorted from blood, collected at week 4, from a patient treated with tofacitinib. The chain links TRBV7-2 to TRBJ2-7; D not certain. This TCR was recovered from a human donor with alopecia areata. The CDR3 coding sequence is TGTGCCAGCAGCTCCCCTCACCTTTACGAGCAGTACTTC. It translates to CASSSPHLYEQYF.